One and the same sample provided the 26 T cell receptor beta chains below, sequenced in a study of T-cell memory formation after mild COVID-19. TCRdb processed the 5' RACE reads anew with MiXCR; each CDR3 protein has one entry. The sample includes 250,000 to 300,000 distinct CDR3 sequences, 15% to 20% of them seen just once. The sample taken for sequencing was PBMCs or a T cell subset sorted from them (not recorded which). These receptors were obtained from a man aged 18 to 35 who had mild COVID-19 (a few samples of this study predate the infection). Cell type and time point are not known.

This clonotype showed up just a few times. CDR3 coding DNA: TGTGCCAGCAGTTACGGGGCTCGGACGAGCTGGAACATTCAGTACTTC. Its translation is CASSYGARTSWNIQYF. The rearrangement joins TRBV6-6 to TRBJ2-4; tentatively, D is TRBD1 (5 bases). The CDR3 extends over 16 amino acids. CDR1 and CDR2 (germline): MNHNY, SVGAGI (reference sequence). The ends were cut back, 2 bases at V and 7 bases at J, with 18 bases in the middle.

This clonotype was observed a handful of times. The rearrangement links TRBV6-5 to TRBJ2-7; 8 bases fit TRBD1. The ends lost 3 bases at V and 3 bases at J; junction bases unmatched: 7. CDR1 and CDR2 from the germline V gene are MNHEY and SVGAGI. CDR3 size: 15 residues. CDR3 loop: CASSYGTGQSYEQYF. For the CDR3, the DNA is TGTGCCAGCAGTTATGGGACAGGACAAAGCTACGAGCAGTACTTC.

The chain links TRBV4-1 to TRBJ2-7, with a possible D match to TRBD1 (6 bases). The CDR3 runs 13 residues. V was cut by 2 bases and J by 4 bases, with 9 bases left in between. Germline V lookup: CDR1 MGHRA, CDR2 YSYEKL. CDR3 sequence reads: CASSQQTGYEQYV. CDR3 DNA: TGCGCCAGCAGCCAACAAACAGGGTACGAGCAGTACGTC.

The chain uses TRBV29-1 and TRBJ1-4, with 7 positions matching TRBD1. The CDR3 covers 13 residues. Germline CDR1 SQVTM, CDR2 ANQGSEA. Losses at the gene ends were 4 bases for V and 5 bases for J; bases not matched to a gene: 4. The CDR3 spells CSVARGQNEKLFF. Here the CDR3 DNA reads TGCAGCGTTGCCAGGGGACAGAATGAAAAACTGTTTTTT. The complete variable domain, with remaining parts taken from reference TRBV29-1 and TRBJ1-4, reads SAVISQKPSRDICQRGTSLTIQCQVDSQVTMMFWYRQQPGQSLTLIATANQGSEATYESGFVIDKFPISRPNLTFSTLTVSNMSPEDSSIYLCSVARGQNEKLFFGSGTQLSVL.

The chain is built from TRBV14 and TRBJ1-2; D gene ambiguous. Trimming pared 4 bases from V and 1 base from J, leaving 16 bases between. The CDR3 runs 16 residues. From germline, CDR1 is SGHDN and CDR2 FVKESK. The CDR3 region is CASSRRRGSLNYGYTF. The CDR3 DNA follows: TGTGCCAGCAGCCGCCGTCGTGGGTCCCTTAACTATGGCTACACCTTC.

This clonotype has just a few counts. This chain connects TRBV2 to TRBJ2-1; 15 positions match TRBD2. Germline V CDR1 and CDR2: SNHLY, FYNNEI. Trimming at V came to 8 bases and at J to 10 bases, leaving 3 bases not matched to a gene. This CDR3 is 13 amino acids long. CDR3 in DNA: TGTGCCAGCGGGGGACTAGCGGGGGGCGAGCAGTTCTTC. This encodes CASGGLAGGEQFF.

This rearrangement joins TRBV5-1 to TRBJ2-6; unclear D gene. The germline CDR1 and CDR2 sequences are SGHRS and YFSETQ. The V gene lost 3 bases and the J gene lost 3 bases, with 10 bases spanning the gap. CDR3 length: 15 amino acids. The CDR3 coding sequence is TGCGCCAGCAGCTCCTGGTCGGGTGGGGCCAACGTCCTGACTTTC. Protein product: CASSSWSGGANVLTF.

The V call is TRBV9, the J call TRBJ2-7; 10 bases are shared with TRBD2. Germline trimming cut 4 bases from V and 3 bases from J; bases unmatched to any gene: 7. The germline CDR1 and CDR2 sequences are SGDLS and YYNGEE. The CDR3 spans 15 residues. DNA of the CDR3: TGTGCCAGCAGCCCAGGGCTAGCGGGGGTCTACGAGCAGTACTTC. Its protein product is CASSPGLAGVYEQYF.

The V and J genes are TRBV6-5 and TRBJ2-1, with D perhaps matching TRBD1 (6 bases). V was pared by 5 bases and J by 11 bases, with 13 bases between. CDR3 length: 12 amino acids. The germline CDR1 and CDR2 sequences are MNHEY and SVGAGI. Here the CDR3 reads CASSPGTNKQFF. In nucleotides, the CDR3 is TGTGCCAGCAGTCCCGGGACAAACAAGCAGTTCTTC.

This clonotype was seen only a few times. The CDR3 reads CASSLTPMDGNQPQHF. The CDR3 DNA reads as TGTGCCAGCAGTCTCACCCCCATGGACGGTAATCAGCCCCAGCATTTT. V is TRBV12-3 or TRBV12-4 and J is TRBJ1-5; no firm D call. Trimming removed 5 bases from V and 4 bases from J, with 18 bases in between. The CDR3 sequence is 16 residues long.

The chain uses TRBV15 and TRBJ1-6; no clear D gene. The germline V gene encodes CDR1 LNHNV and CDR2 YYDKDF (reference sequence). Trimming shortened V by 0 bases and J by 7 bases, and 10 bases separated the two germline ends. The CDR3 consists of 15 residues. The CDR3 DNA reads TGTGCCACCAGCAGAGAGGGCAGCGAAAATTCACCCCTCCACTTT. Its protein product is CATSREGSENSPLHF.

This chain uses TRBV21-1 with TRBJ2-3; the table's D call of TRBD1 was not tested on the DNA. TRBV21-1 corresponds to a pseudogene. This CDR3 is built from 16 residues. CDR3 residues: CASSIRRQGGTDTQYF. In DNA form, the CDR3 reads TGTGCCAGCAGCATCCGCAGACAGGGGGGGACAGATACGCAGTATTTT.

The gene calls are TRBV27 and TRBJ2-1; TRBD2 aligns across 15 bases. The V and J ends lost 5 bases and 9 bases, in that order; junction bases with no gene match: 8. The CDR3 is 16 amino acids. Germline V lookup: CDR1 MNHEY, CDR2 SMNVEV (reference sequence). The chain's CDR3 is CASSAGLAGGVGEQFF. CDR3 nucleotides: TGTGCCAGCAGTGCGGGACTAGCGGGGGGCGTTGGTGAGCAGTTCTTC.

The gene calls are TRBV4-1 and TRBJ1-1; 10 nucleotides match TRBD1. Germline assignment: CDR1 MGHRA and CDR2 YSYEKL. The CDR3 runs 14 residues. V trimming: 5 bases; J trimming: 7 bases; junction bases outside the gene matches: 7. CDR3 region: CASSNDRGRVEAFF. As DNA, the CDR3 is TGCGCCAGCAGCAATGACAGGGGGCGAGTTGAAGCTTTCTTT.

This clonotype has a count of ten or more. The CDR3 is CASSLPRRYSGANVLTF. DNA of the CDR3: TGTGCCAGCAGCTTACCCCGACGGTACTCTGGGGCCAACGTCCTGACTTTC. The rearrangement joins TRBV7-8 to TRBJ2-6; D call uncertain. CDR1 is SGHVS, CDR2 FQNEAQ, per germline. V lost 2 bases and J 0 bases, leaving 11 bases between the germline ends. This CDR3 comprises 17 residues.

This sequence joins TRBV7-2 and TRBJ1-1; D unclear. Germline values: CDR1 SGHTA, CDR2 FQGNSA. Deletions cut 4 bases from V and 4 bases from J, with 7 bases between. The CDR3 has 12 amino acids. CDR3 in amino acids: CASSSAVTEAFF. CDR3 coding DNA: TGTGCCAGCAGCTCTGCCGTCACTGAAGCTTTCTTT.

This clonotype turned up a few times. The chain has TRBV24-1 and TRBJ2-3; the D is unclear. The CDR3 sequence is 13 residues long. V shed 5 bases and J shed 5 bases, with 10 bases lying between them. Germline V lookup: CDR1 KGHDR, CDR2 SFDVKD. In DNA form, the CDR3 reads TGTGCCACCAGTGCCCAACTACTAGATACGCAGTATTTT. Its translation: CATSAQLLDTQYF.

This clonotype was found a few times. The chain combines TRBV6-6 with TRBJ2-5, with TRBD2 as a possible D gene (6 bases). Trimming stripped 0 bases from V and 2 bases from J, with 13 bases between. From germline, CDR1 is MNHNY and CDR2 SVGAGI (reference sequence). This CDR3 is built from 16 residues. The CDR3 DNA reads as TGTGCCAGCAGTTACTCGCGAGGAGGGCTTCAAGAGACCCAGTACTTC. Translated, it gives CASSYSRGGLQETQYF.

This clonotype was observed a few times. The chain employs TRBV7-2 and TRBJ2-5, with D perhaps matching TRBD2 (6 bases). Germline loops: CDR1 SGHTA, CDR2 FQGNSA. V lost 1 base to trimming and J lost 7 bases, with 13 bases between them. The CDR3 spans 14 residues. CDR3 loop: CASSLVPLGGTQYF. The CDR3 DNA reads TGTGCCAGCAGCTTAGTTCCCTTGGGGGGGACCCAGTACTTC.

V is TRBV20-1 and J is TRBJ2-2; TRBD2 matches at 8 bases. The CDR3 is 14 residues long. With V trimmed by 6 bases and J by 6 bases, 9 bases remained unmatched. The germline V gene has CDR1 DFQATT and CDR2 SNEGSKA (reference sequence). CDR3 bases: TGCAGTGCACGAACCGGGACTAGTCCCGGGGAGCTGTTTTTT. Its protein is CSARTGTSPGELFF.

The CDR3 bases are TGTGCCAGCAGCCAAGTTACTAACTATGGCTACACCTTC. This encodes CASSQVTNYGYTF. The chain carries TRBV4-2 and TRBJ1-2; D unresolved. This CDR3 region has 13 residues. Germline V CDR1 and CDR2: LGHNA, YNFKEQ. With 1 base removed from V and 0 bases from J, the gap between germline ends came to 3 bases.

This rearrangement joins TRBV12-3 or TRBV12-4 to TRBJ1-4; 7 bases match TRBD1. V was pared by 7 bases and J by 4 bases, with 0 bases of the junction left unmatched. This CDR3 is built from 12 residues. CDR3 sequence reads: CASNRGNEKLFF. The CDR3 DNA is TGTGCCAGCAACAGGGGTAATGAAAAACTGTTTTTT.

This clonotype occurred many times. This chain joins TRBV7-2 and TRBJ2-7; D is ambiguous. Germline-derived CDR1 and CDR2 are SGHTA and FQGNSA. The germline V and J ends were trimmed by 2 bases and 11 bases, with 16 bases remaining between them. CDR3 size: 13 residues. The CDR3 bases are TGTGCCAGCAGCTTAAATCAAAGGGATGTGGAGTACTTC. This codes for CASSLNQRDVEYF. Drawing the rest from reference TRBV7-2 and TRBJ2-7, the complete variable domain is GAGVSQSPSNKVTEKGKDVELRCDPISGHTALYWYRQSLGQGLEFLIYFQGNSAPDKSGLPSDRFSAERTGGSVSTLTIQRTQQEDSAVYLCASSLNQRDVEYFGPGTRLTVT.

This chain uses TRBV28 with TRBJ2-3; TRBD1 might be the D (5 bases). The CDR3 extends over 15 amino acids. The V gene lost 7 bases and the J gene lost 2 bases, with 16 bases spanning the gap. Looked up from germline, CDR1 is MDHEN and CDR2 is SYDVKM. The CDR3 coding sequence is TGTGCCAGCACGGGTAGCAGGGCCTACACAGATACGCAGTATTTT. Amino acid sequence: CASTGSRAYTDTQYF. Filled out from reference TRBV28 and TRBJ2-3, the complete variable domain reads DVKVTQSSRYLVKRTGEKVFLECVQDMDHENMFWYRQDPGLGLRLIYFSYDVKMKEKGDIPEGYSVSREKKERFSLILESASTNQTSMYLCASTGSRAYTDTQYFGPGTRLTVL.

This clonotype was counted only a few times. V gene TRBV6-2 or TRBV6-3 combines with J gene TRBJ2-5; possibly TRBD2 for D (5 bases). Germline lookup yields CDR1 MNHEY and CDR2 SVGEGT. There are 14 residues in the CDR3. V lost 2 bases and J 5 bases, leaving 12 bases between the germline ends. The CDR3 loop is CASSYTNAGETQYF. Here the CDR3 DNA reads TGTGCCAGCAGTTACACTAATGCGGGCGAGACCCAGTACTTC.

The genes are TRBV5-1 and TRBJ2-2; TRBD1 agrees at 7 bases. This CDR3 has 15 residues. Germline V gene data show CDR1 as SGHRS and CDR2 as YFSETQ. The ends lost 2 bases at V and 5 bases at J; junction bases unmatched: 6. Written as DNA, the CDR3 is TGCGCCAGCAGCTTACAGGGGATCAATACCGGGGAGCTGTTTTTT. Translated, it gives CASSLQGINTGELFF. The entire variable domain, with the rest obtained from reference TRBV5-1 and TRBJ2-2, is as follows: KAGVTQTPRYLIKTRGQQVTLSCSPISGHRSVSWYQQTPGQGLQFLFEYFSETQRNKGNFPGRFSGRQFSNSRSEMNVSTLELGDSALYLCASSLQGINTGELFFGEGSRLTVL.